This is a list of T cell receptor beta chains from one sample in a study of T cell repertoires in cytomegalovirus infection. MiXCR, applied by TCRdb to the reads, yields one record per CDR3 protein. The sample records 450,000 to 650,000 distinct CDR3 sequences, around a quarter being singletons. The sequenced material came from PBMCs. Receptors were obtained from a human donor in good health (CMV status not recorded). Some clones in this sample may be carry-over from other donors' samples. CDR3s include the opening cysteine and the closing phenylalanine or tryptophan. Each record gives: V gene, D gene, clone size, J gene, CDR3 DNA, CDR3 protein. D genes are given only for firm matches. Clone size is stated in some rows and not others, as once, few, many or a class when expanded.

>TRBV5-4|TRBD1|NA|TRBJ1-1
TGTGCCAGCAGCCCGGGAGGGACAGTGAATACTGAAGCTTTCTTT
CASSPGGTVNTEAFF
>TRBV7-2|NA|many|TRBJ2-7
TGTGCCAGCAGCTTAGGGATGGGGGAGCAGTACTTC
CASSLGMGEQYF
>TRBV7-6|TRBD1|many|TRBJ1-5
TGTGCCAGCAGCCCCGGGGTGTCAGGGGGCCTTGTTCAGCCCCAGCATTTT
CASSPGVSGGLVQPQHF
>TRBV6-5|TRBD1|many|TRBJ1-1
TGTGCCAGCAGTTACGCGGGACAGGGCACTGAAGCTTTCTTT
CASSYAGQGTEAFF
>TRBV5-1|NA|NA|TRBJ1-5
TGCGCCAGCAGCCCGGGGGGGGGGGCTGGCAATCAGCCCCAGCATTTT
CASSPGGGAGNQPQHF
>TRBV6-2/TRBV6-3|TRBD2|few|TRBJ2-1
TGTGCCAGCAGTCACGGGACTAGCGGAAACATCTACAATGAGCAGTTCTTC
CASSHGTSGNIYNEQFF
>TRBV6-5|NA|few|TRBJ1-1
TGTGCCAGCAGTTCTAGTCCAGGGGCCGGTATCACTGAAGCTTTCTTT
CASSSSPGAGITEAFF
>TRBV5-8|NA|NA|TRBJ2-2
TGTGCCAGCAGCTTGATAAAGCGGAACACCGGGGAGCTGTTTTTT
CASSLIKRNTGELFF
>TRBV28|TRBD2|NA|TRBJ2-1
TGTGCCAGCAACATTATAGCGGGAAGCAATGAGCAGTTCTTC
CASNIIAGSNEQFF
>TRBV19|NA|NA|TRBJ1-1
TGTGCCAGTACCCCTTCCCGACACAACACTGAAGCTTTCTTT
CASTPSRHNTEAFF
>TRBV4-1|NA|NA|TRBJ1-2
TGCGCCAGCAGCCAAGACACCCCCATGCAAGGCTACACCTTC
CASSQDTPMQGYTF
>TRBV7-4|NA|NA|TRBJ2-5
TGTGCCAGCAGCTTACCCGCGGCAGGAGAGACCCAGTACTTC
CASSLPAAGETQYF
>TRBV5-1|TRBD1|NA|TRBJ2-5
TGCGCCAGCAGCCAGCGCACACGAGACAGGGTCCAAGAGACCCAGTACTTC
CASSQRTRDRVQETQYF
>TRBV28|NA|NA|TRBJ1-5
TGTGCCAGCAGTTTATCAGGGTTTGGTCAGCCCCAGCATTTT
CASSLSGFGQPQHF
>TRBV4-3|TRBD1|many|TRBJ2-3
TGCGCCAGCAGCCAAGAGACAGGGGGCTATGGAGATACGCAGTATTTT
CASSQETGGYGDTQYF
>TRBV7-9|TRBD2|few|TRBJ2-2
TGTGCCAGCAGCAACAGACCCGGGACTAGCGGGAGGGCCCACACCGGGGAGCTGTTTTTT
CASSNRPGTSGRAHTGELFF
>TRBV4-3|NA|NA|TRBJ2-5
TGCGCCAGCAGCCAGACTTTTCCTCAAGAGACCCAGTACTTC
CASSQTFPQETQYF
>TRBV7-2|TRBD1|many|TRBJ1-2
TGTGCCAGCAGCTTAGCGTCCGGGACAGCTAAAGGCTACACCTTC
CASSLASGTAKGYTF
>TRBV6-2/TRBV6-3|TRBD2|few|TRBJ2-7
TGTGCCAGCCAGGAGGGCGGGAGTTACGAGCAGTACTTC
CASQEGGSYEQYF
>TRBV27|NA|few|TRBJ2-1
TGTGCCAGCTTAGGCGGAGATGGCAATGAGCAGTTCTTC
CASLGGDGNEQFF
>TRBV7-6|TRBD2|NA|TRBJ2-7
TGTGCCAGCAGCTTAGTATCGGGAGGGCCGAAGCAGTACTTC
CASSLVSGGPKQYF
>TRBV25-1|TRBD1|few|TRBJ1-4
TGTGCCAGCAGTGAAACCCTTGGACAGGGGCGATATGAAAAACTGTTTTTT
CASSETLGQGRYEKLFF
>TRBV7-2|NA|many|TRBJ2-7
TGTGCCAGCAGCTTAGTCCGAGGCCGCGAGCAGTACTTC
CASSLVRGREQYF